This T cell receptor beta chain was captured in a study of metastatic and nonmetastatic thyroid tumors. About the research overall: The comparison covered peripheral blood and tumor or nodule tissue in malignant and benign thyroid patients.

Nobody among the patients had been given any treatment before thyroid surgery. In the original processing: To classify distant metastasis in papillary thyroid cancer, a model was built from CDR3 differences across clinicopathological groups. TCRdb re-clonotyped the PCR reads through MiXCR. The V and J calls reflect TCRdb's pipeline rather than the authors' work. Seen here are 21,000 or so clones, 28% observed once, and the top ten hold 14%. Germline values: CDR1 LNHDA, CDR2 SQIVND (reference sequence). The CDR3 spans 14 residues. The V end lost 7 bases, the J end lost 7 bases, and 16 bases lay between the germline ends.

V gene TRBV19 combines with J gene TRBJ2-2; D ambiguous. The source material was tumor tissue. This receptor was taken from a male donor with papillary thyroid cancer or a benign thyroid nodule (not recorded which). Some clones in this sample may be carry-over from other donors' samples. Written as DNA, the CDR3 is TGTGCCAGTACTAACGTCCGGCGCTTCGGGGAGCTGTTTTTT. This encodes CASTNVRRFGELFF.